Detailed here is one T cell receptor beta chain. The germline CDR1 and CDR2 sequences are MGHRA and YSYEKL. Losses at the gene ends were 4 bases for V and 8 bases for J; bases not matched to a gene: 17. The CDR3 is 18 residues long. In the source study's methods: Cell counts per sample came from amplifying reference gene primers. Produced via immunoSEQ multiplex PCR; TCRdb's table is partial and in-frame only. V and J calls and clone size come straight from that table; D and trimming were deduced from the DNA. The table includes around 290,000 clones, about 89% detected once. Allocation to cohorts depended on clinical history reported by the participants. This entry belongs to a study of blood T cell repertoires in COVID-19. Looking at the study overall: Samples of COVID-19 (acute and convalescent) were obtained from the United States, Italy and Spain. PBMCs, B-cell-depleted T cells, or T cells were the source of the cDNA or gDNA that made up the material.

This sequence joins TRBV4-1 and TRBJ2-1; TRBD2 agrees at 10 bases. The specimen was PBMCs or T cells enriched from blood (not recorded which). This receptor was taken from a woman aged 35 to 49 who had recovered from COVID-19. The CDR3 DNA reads TGCGCCAGCAGCCTGTGGCCCGGGGAGCGGGGGGGCAAGCATGAGCAGTTCTTC. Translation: CASSLWPGERGGKHEQFF.